The 10 T cell receptor beta chains presented below share a single source sample, sequenced in a study of T cell responses to AZD1222 COVID-19 vaccine. Sequenced by immunoSEQ multiplex PCR; TCRdb stores in-frame clones only, minus some. The sample contains around 150,000 clones, about 93% of which appear only once. The sample consisted of peripheral blood, taken 28 days after the second AZD1222 dose. Receptor source: an adult who received the AZD1222 COVID-19 vaccine.

The CDR3 bases are TGTGCCAGCAGTTCTCCGGGGACAGGTATCGACGAGCAGTACTTC. Its translation is CASSSPGTGIDEQYF. The gene calls are TRBV28 and TRBJ2-7; 8 bases are a match to TRBD1. The CDR3 is made up of 15 amino acids. After removal of 4 bases from V and 5 bases from J, the junction contained 10 bases not matched to a gene. From germline, CDR1 is MDHEN and CDR2 SYDVKM. The full variable domain, its missing parts supplied by reference TRBV28 and TRBJ2-7, is DVKVTQSSRYLVKRTGEKVFLECVQDMDHENMFWYRQDPGLGLRLIYFSYDVKMKEKGDIPEGYSVSREKKERFSLILESASTNQTSMYLCASSSPGTGIDEQYFGPGTRLTVT.

The chain has TRBV29-1 and TRBJ1-4; D not certain. The CDR3 contains 13 residues. Germline CDR1 reads SQVTM; CDR2 reads ANQGSEA. V was pared by 8 bases and J by 5 bases, with 15 bases between. CDR3 residues: CSCKTRLNEKLFF. The CDR3 nucleotides read TGCAGCTGTAAGACTCGTTTAAATGAAAAACTGTTTTTT.

The gene calls are TRBV3-1 (or the pseudogene TRBV3-2) and TRBJ2-1, with D uncertain. Trimming left V 1 base short and J 16 bases short, with 35 bases between. Germline V gene data show CDR1 as LGHDT and CDR2 as YNNKEL (reference sequence). This CDR3 is built from 19 residues. The CDR3 region has the DNA TGTGCCAGCAGCCAAGGTGTGGGGTCACGCCTACCATCTCCAATGACTGGATTCTTC. Translation gives CASSQGVGSRLPSPMTGFF.

The V and J genes are TRBV5-1 and TRBJ2-5, with a possible D match to TRBD1 (6 bases). Trimming removed 5 bases from V and 3 bases from J, with 11 bases in between. From germline, CDR1 is SGHRS and CDR2 YFSETQ. The CDR3 is 13 amino acids. CDR3 DNA: TGCGCCAGCAGTAAATGGACAGAAGAGACCCAGTACTTC. Its translation is CASSKWTEETQYF.

Here the CDR3 reads CASTKLPSTGTYNSPLHF. DNA of the CDR3: TGTGCCAGCACCAAGCTTCCTTCGACAGGCACCTATAATTCACCCCTCCACTTT. V is TRBV2 and J is TRBJ1-6; weak D call: TRBD1 (6 bases). The CDR3 is 18 residues long. The germline V and J ends were trimmed by 7 bases and 2 bases, with 21 bases remaining between them. The germline V gene encodes CDR1 SNHLY and CDR2 FYNNEI. The whole variable domain, remainder taken from reference TRBV2 and TRBJ1-6, is EPEVTQTPSHQVTQMGQEVILRCVPISNHLYFYWYRQILGQKVEFLVSFYNNEISEKSEIFDDQFSVERPDGSNFTLKIRSTKLEDSAMYFCASTKLPSTGTYNSPLHFGNGTRLTVT.

The genes are TRBV28 and TRBJ1-1, with D perhaps matching TRBD1 (5 bases). Germline CDR1 is MDHEN and CDR2 is SYDVKM. The CDR3 sequence is 14 residues long. Trimming took 7 bases from V and 1 from J, leaving 13 bases between them. CDR3 DNA: TGTGCCAGCACGCACTCGCAGGGGAACACTGAAGCTTTCTTT. Amino acids: CASTHSQGNTEAFF. Variable domain in full (rest from reference TRBV28 and TRBJ1-1): DVKVTQSSRYLVKRTGEKVFLECVQDMDHENMFWYRQDPGLGLRLIYFSYDVKMKEKGDIPEGYSVSREKKERFSLILESASTNQTSMYLCASTHSQGNTEAFFGQGTRLTVV.

The genes are TRBV3-1 (or the pseudogene TRBV3-2) and TRBJ1-5; 7 positions agree with TRBD1. Trimming cost V 0 bases and J 6 bases; bases outside gene matches: 5. This CDR3 is built from 15 residues. Germline loops: CDR1 LGHDT, CDR2 YNNKEL (reference sequence). The CDR3 DNA sequence: TGTGCCAGCAGCCAAGAACCGGGACAGTTTCAGCCCCAGCATTTT. This codes for CASSQEPGQFQPQHF.

The chain has TRBV29-1 and TRBJ2-7; weak D call: TRBD1 (6 bases). The germline gives CDR1 SQVTM, CDR2 ANQGSEA. The CDR3 is made up of 16 amino acids. Trimming removed 4 bases at V and 5 bases at J, with 24 bases between. The CDR3 loop reads CSVAVNPTDSNHEQYF. The CDR3 nucleotides are TGCAGCGTTGCCGTAAATCCAACGGACAGTAACCACGAGCAGTACTTC.

A single count supports this clone. The rearrangement links TRBV9 to TRBJ1-2; D ambiguous. CDR1 and CDR2 from the germline V gene are SGDLS and YYNGEE. The CDR3 has 14 residues. The V and J ends lost 0 bases and 4 bases respectively, with 10 bases between them. The CDR3 spells CASSVEDGAYGYTF. CDR3 nucleotides: TGTGCCAGCAGCGTAGAGGACGGTGCCTATGGCTACACCTTC.

This chain connects TRBV30 to TRBJ2-6; D is unresolved. CDR1 and CDR2 (germline): GTSNPN, SVGIG (reference sequence). This CDR3 is built from 13 residues. Between the trimmed V and J ends, which lost 2 bases and 3 bases, there was a span of 5 bases. DNA for the CDR3: TGTGCCTGGAGTCCAGGTGGGGCCAACGTCCTGACTTTC. Its translation is CAWSPGGANVLTF.